These 22 T cell receptor beta chains were all obtained from the same sample, sequenced in a study of early T cells in non-severe SARS-CoV-2 infection. TCRdb re-analysed the 5' RACE reads in MiXCR, keeping a single row per CDR3 protein. The table records 70,000 to 95,000 distinct CDR3 sequences, about 14% of them present only once. Source material: whole blood. These receptor sequences come from an adult who was a healthcare worker with PCR-confirmed SARS-CoV-2 infection or an uninfected control (not recorded which).

This clonotype was counted between two and nine times. The chain links TRBV3-1 to TRBJ2-7, with TRBD2 as a possible D gene (6 bases). Trimming removed 1 base from V and 3 bases from J, with 10 bases in between. CDR3 length equals 14 residues. From germline, CDR1 is LGHDT and CDR2 YNNKEL (reference sequence). In DNA form, the CDR3 reads TGTGCCAGCAGCCAAGGTGGGGGGTTCTACGAGCAGTACGTC. Residues: CASSQGGGFYEQYV.

The chain recombines TRBV10-1 with TRBJ1-1, with a possible D match to TRBD1 (5 bases). CDR3 length equals 14 residues. Trimming removed 2 bases at V and 6 bases at J, with 13 bases between. Germline CDR1 reads WNHNN; CDR2 reads SYGVQD (reference sequence). This chain's CDR3 is CASSEGSHRPEAFF. The CDR3 DNA reads as TGCGCCAGCAGTGAGGGCAGCCACAGGCCTGAAGCTTTCTTT.

The gene calls are TRBV2 and TRBJ2-4; D gene unclear. Trimming pared 1 base from V and 5 bases from J, leaving 12 bases between. CDR3 length: 15 residues. CDR1 is SNHLY and CDR2 is FYNNEI in the germline V gene. The CDR3 nucleotides read TGTGCCAGCAGTGAAGGCCCACTATTGGAAAACATTCAGTACTTC. Residues: CASSEGPLLENIQYF.

The CDR3 loop reads CASRAYEGETQYF. The CDR3 nucleotides are TGTGCCAGCAGGGCCTACGAGGGAGAGACCCAGTACTTC. The rearrangement links TRBV3-1 to TRBJ2-5; a weak D match, TRBD2 (5 bases). V was clipped by 6 bases and J by 4 bases, with 12 bases between them. Germline V CDR1 and CDR2: LGHDT, YNNKEL (reference sequence). The CDR3 totals 13 residues.

The chain is built from TRBV5-1 and TRBJ2-1; D is tentatively TRBD1 or TRBD2 (5 bases each). Trimming took off 2 bases at V and 0 bases at J, with 12 bases between the two ends. Germline lookup yields CDR1 SGHRS and CDR2 YFSETQ. The CDR3 runs to 16 residues. CDR3 nucleotides: TGCGCCAGCAGCTTACTTAGAGGGGACTCCTACAATGAGCAGTTCTTC. Translated: CASSLLRGDSYNEQFF.

This clonotype has a handful of counts. This sequence joins TRBV20-1 and TRBJ1-1, with D uncertain. The CDR3 extends over 12 amino acids. V was cut by 4 bases and J by 2 bases, with 8 bases left in between. The germline V gene encodes CDR1 DFQATT and CDR2 SNEGSKA (reference sequence). The CDR3, as DNA: TGCAGTGCTAATAATCCTAACACTGAAGCTTTCTTT. This gives the protein CSANNPNTEAFF.

The V gene is TRBV6-2 or TRBV6-3, the J gene TRBJ2-2; possible D gene TRBD2, 6 bases. The V gene lost 6 bases and the J gene lost 2 bases, with 16 bases spanning the gap. Germline V gene data show CDR1 as MNHEY and CDR2 as SVGEGT. CDR3 length: 16 residues. The CDR3 is CASSKYGGVNTGELFF. The CDR3 bases are TGTGCCAGCAGCAAGTATGGCGGGGTCAACACCGGGGAGCTGTTTTTT.

This clonotype occurred a few times. This sequence joins TRBV12-3 or TRBV12-4 and TRBJ2-5, with D possibly called TRBD1 or TRBD2 (5 bases each). This CDR3 has 14 amino acids. V lost 5 bases to trimming and J lost 4 bases, with 14 bases between them. The CDR3 here is CASSPGTSPETQYF. The CDR3 DNA reads as TGTGCCAGCAGTCCAGGGACGTCTCCAGAGACCCAGTACTTC.

The V and J genes are TRBV6-2 or TRBV6-3 and TRBJ1-5; weak D call: TRBD1 (6 bases). The CDR3 length is 13 residues. Germline V lookup: CDR1 MNHEY, CDR2 SVGEGT. V lost 11 bases, J lost 2 bases, and 13 bases lay in between. CDR3: CAGGRRGNQPQHF. CDR3 coding DNA: TGTGCCGGGGGGCGGAGAGGCAATCAGCCCCAGCATTTT.

The chain joins TRBV5-1 to TRBJ1-1; D is possibly TRBD1 (6 bases). CDR3 length equals 17 residues. Deletions cut 3 bases from V and 1 base from J, with 19 bases between. CDR1 and CDR2 (germline): SGHRS, YFSETQ. CDR3 loop: CASSSNGAGVRNTEAFF. The CDR3 DNA is TGCGCCAGCAGCTCAAACGGGGCAGGGGTGAGGAACACTGAAGCTTTCTTT.

This chain connects TRBV12-5 to TRBJ1-1, with D perhaps matching TRBD1 (6 bases). V lost 1 base to trimming and J lost 1 base, with 10 bases between them. The CDR3 sequence is 15 residues long. Germline V gene lookup returns CDR1 LGHNT and CDR2 FRNRAP. CDR3 sequence reads: CASGLATGRNTEAFF. DNA of the CDR3: TGTGCTAGTGGTTTGGCTACAGGGCGGAACACTGAAGCTTTCTTT.

This clonotype was detected only a few times. The gene calls are TRBV24-1 and TRBJ2-2; D may be TRBD1 (6 bases). Germline loops: CDR1 KGHDR, CDR2 SFDVKD. The CDR3 is made up of 14 amino acids. V was cut by 7 bases and J by 4 bases, with 12 bases left in between. This CDR3 reads CATRSGTLTGELFF. For the CDR3, the DNA is TGTGCCACCAGGTCCGGGACACTCACCGGGGAGCTGTTTTTT.

This clonotype has more than one count but fewer than ten. This chain uses TRBV29-1 with TRBJ2-7; 12 bases agree with TRBD1. Per the germline V gene, CDR1 is SQVTM and CDR2 is ANQGSEA. Losses at the gene ends were 5 bases for V and 9 bases for J; bases not matched to a gene: 17. This CDR3 has 16 residues. CDR3 in DNA: TGCAGCGTTCCCGATATTGGGACAGGGGGCTTAGGATCGCAGTACGTC. Its translation is CSVPDIGTGGLGSQYV.

There are a few counts of this clonotype. CDR3 residues: CSARDLGGEFF. CDR3 sequence (DNA): TGCAGTGCTAGAGATCTAGGGGGCGAATTCTTC. The chain recombines TRBV20-1 with TRBJ2-1; 7 bases agree with TRBD1. Germline CDR1 and CDR2: DFQATT and SNEGSKA (reference sequence). The CDR3 spans 11 residues. V was pared by 0 bases and J by 16 bases, with 6 bases of the junction left unmatched.

The chain carries TRBV9 and TRBJ2-3; 15 nucleotides match TRBD2. The CDR3 totals 16 residues. In germline, CDR1 is SGDLS, CDR2 YYNGEE. The ends lost 0 bases at V and 7 bases at J; junction bases unmatched: 3. CDR3 nucleotides: TGTGCCAGCAGCGTAGCCGGGACTAGCGGGGGGAATACGCAGTATTTT. Amino acid sequence: CASSVAGTSGGNTQYF.

This clonotype came up a few times. The chain uses TRBV7-8 and TRBJ2-3; no clear D gene. Per the germline V gene, CDR1 is SGHVS and CDR2 is FQNEAQ. CDR3 size: 16 residues. The germline V and J ends were trimmed by 0 bases and 4 bases, with 14 bases remaining between them. This CDR3 is CASSLASPGLADTQYF. The CDR3 nucleotides are TGTGCCAGCAGCTTAGCTTCTCCGGGCTTAGCAGATACGCAGTATTTT.

Many counts were recorded for this clonotype. V usage is TRBV11-2 and J usage is TRBJ2-1; a weak D match, TRBD1 (6 bases). The CDR3 sequence is 14 residues long. Per germline, CDR1 SGHAT and CDR2 FQNNGV. V was cut by 1 base and J by 9 bases, with 13 bases left in between. The CDR3 loop reads CASSLVRARGEQFF. The CDR3 region has the DNA TGTGCCAGCAGCTTAGTGAGGGCCAGGGGTGAGCAGTTCTTC.

Only a few counts were recorded for this clonotype. V is TRBV20-1 and J is TRBJ1-1, with 7 bases lining up with TRBD1. Germline assignment: CDR1 DFQATT and CDR2 SNEGSKA (reference sequence). Trimming took 0 bases from V and 3 from J; bases not matched to a gene: 10. The CDR3 has 16 amino acids. CDR3 region: CSARDLLRGQDTEAFF. Written as DNA, the CDR3 is TGCAGTGCTAGAGATCTCCTTAGGGGGCAAGACACTGAAGCTTTCTTT.

This clonotype has a handful of counts. DNA of the CDR3: TGTGCCAGCAGTAGCGGGGGCCCGACCCAAGAGACCCAGTACTTC. Its protein product is CASSSGGPTQETQYF. This rearrangement joins TRBV2 to TRBJ2-5; 8 bases map to TRBD2. V gave up 5 bases and J gave up 1 base; unmatched junction bases: 6. The CDR3 runs to 15 residues. Germline V gene data show CDR1 as SNHLY and CDR2 as FYNNEI.

This clonotype was seen a few times. The chain joins TRBV7-9 to TRBJ2-1; 8 bases line up with TRBD1. V lost 5 bases and J lost 0; bases outside the gene matches: 6. Germline values: CDR1 SEHNR, CDR2 FQNEAQ (reference sequence). CDR3 length equals 16 residues. CDR3 nucleotides: TGTGCCAGCAGCCGGCGGGACAGGAGCTCCTACAATGAGCAGTTCTTC. Encoded protein: CASSRRDRSSYNEQFF.

This clonotype appeared a few times. V gene TRBV12-3 or TRBV12-4 combines with J gene TRBJ2-3; no firm D call. The CDR3 is 13 residues long. Trimming cost V 7 bases and J 0 bases, with 8 bases left between them. The DNA of the CDR3 is TGTGCCAGCATATCGGGTAGCACAGATACGCAGTATTTT. Its translation: CASISGSTDTQYF.

The rearrangement joins TRBV4-2 to TRBJ1-1, with unresolved D. Per germline, CDR1 LGHNA and CDR2 YNFKEQ. The CDR3 has 12 amino acids. V was pared by 8 bases and J by 2 bases, with 9 bases between. The CDR3 spells CASSGLNTEAFF. In DNA form, the CDR3 reads TGTGCCAGCTCCGGCCTAAACACTGAAGCTTTCTTT.